One and the same sample provided the 29 T cell receptor beta chains below, sequenced in a study of OX40 agonist ivuxolimab in advanced cancers. TCRdb keeps only in-frame clones here, not all; method: immunoSEQ multiplex PCR. The profile shows roughly 120,000 clones, approximately 90% of them singletons. Sequencing was performed on CD4+ or CD8+ T cells sorted from blood, taken in a trial of the OX40 agonist ivuxolimab. These receptors originate from an adult with an advanced solid tumor such as melanoma, head and neck, liver or kidney cancer.

V is TRBV9 and J is TRBJ1-3; 10 nucleotides match TRBD1. CDR1 SGDLS and CDR2 YYNGEE come from the germline V gene. The CDR3 spans 18 residues. The J segment lost 1 base and the V segment lost 0 bases, leaving 7 bases of the junction unmatched. CDR3 amino acids: CASSVAGRQGASGNTIYF. The DNA for the CDR3 is TGTGCCAGCAGCGTAGCGGGCCGACAGGGGGCGTCTGGAAACACCATATATTTT. Together with reference TRBV9 and TRBJ1-3, the CDR3 gives the full variable domain: DSGVTQTPKHLITATGQRVTLRCSPRSGDLSVYWYQQSLDQGLQFLIQYYNGEERAKGNILERFSAQQFPDLHSELNLSSLELGDSALYFCASSVAGRQGASGNTIYFGEGSWLTVV.

The chain employs TRBV2 and TRBJ1-4; D is ambiguous. V lost 6 bases and J 5 bases, leaving 13 bases between the germline ends. This CDR3 spans 14 amino acids. Germline assignment: CDR1 SNHLY and CDR2 FYNNEI. DNA of the CDR3: TGTGCCAGCAGCGTGGAGGGCGTAAATGAAAAACTGTTTTTT. Its translation: CASSVEGVNEKLFF.

This clone was found a few times. V gene TRBV23-1 combines with J gene TRBJ2-6; tentatively, D is TRBD2 (6 bases). TRBV23-1 belongs to the ORF category, with a function that is uncertain. Trimming removed 0 bases at V and 6 bases at J, with 9 bases between. The CDR3 spans 15 residues. This chain's CDR3 is CASSQSPGVANVLTF. CDR3 nucleotides: TGCGCCAGCAGTCAATCGCCGGGGGTGGCCAACGTCCTGACTTTC.

This sequence joins TRBV6-1 and TRBJ2-7; TRBD1 agrees at 7 bases. Losses at the gene ends were 4 bases for V and 1 base for J; bases not matched to a gene: 4. The germline CDR1 and CDR2 sequences are MNHNS and SASEGT. This CDR3 contains 14 residues. CDR3 DNA: TGTGCCAGCAGTGCTGGGACAGCGTCCTACGAGCAGTACTTC. Translation: CASSAGTASYEQYF.

The gene calls are TRBV9 and TRBJ1-4; no clear D gene. Trimming took off 0 bases at V and 0 bases at J, with 9 bases between the two ends. The CDR3 sequence is 16 residues long. CDR1 is SGDLS and CDR2 is YYNGEE in the germline V gene. CDR3 residues: CASSVDPGSTNEKLFF. The CDR3, as DNA: TGTGCCAGCAGCGTAGACCCGGGTTCAACTAATGAAAAACTGTTTTTT.

V is TRBV6-5 and J is TRBJ1-3; D unresolved. V was shortened by 7 bases and J by 2 bases, with 9 bases between the two germline ends. CDR3 length: 13 amino acids. From germline, CDR1 is MNHEY and CDR2 SVGAGI. The CDR3: CASNEVAGNTIYF. The CDR3, as DNA: TGTGCCAGCAATGAGGTGGCTGGAAACACCATATATTTT.

The rearrangement links TRBV28 to TRBJ1-2; possible D gene TRBD1, 6 bases. Trimming took 2 bases from V and 2 from J, leaving 12 bases between them. The CDR3 extends over 15 amino acids. CDR1 MDHEN and CDR2 SYDVKM come from the germline V gene. CDR3 protein: CASSLPRGGNYGYTF. The CDR3 bases are TGTGCCAGCAGTTTACCGAGGGGGGGGAACTATGGCTACACCTTC.

The rearrangement uses TRBV7-8 and TRBJ1-1; D gene unclear. Germline CDR1 and CDR2: SGHVS and FQNEAQ. The CDR3 covers 14 residues. The V and J ends lost 2 bases and 8 bases respectively, with 15 bases between them. The chain's CDR3 is CASSLFMSSEEAFF. The DNA of the CDR3 is TGTGCCAGCAGCTTATTTATGAGTTCGGAGGAAGCTTTCTTT. Full variable domain (missing parts from reference TRBV7-8 and TRBJ1-1): GAGVSQSPRYKVAKRGQDVALRCDPISGHVSLFWYQQALGQGPEFLTYFQNEAQLDKSGLPSDRFFAERPEGSVSTLKIQRTQQEDSAVYLCASSLFMSSEEAFFGQGTRLTVV.

The chain combines TRBV7-2 with TRBJ1-1, with no clear D. Trimming shortened V by 5 bases and J by 0 bases, and 13 bases separated the two germline ends. This CDR3 region has 15 residues. CDR1 and CDR2 from the germline V gene are SGHTA and FQGNSA. The CDR3 sequence: CASSPERAMNTEAFF. The CDR3 nucleotides read TGTGCCAGCAGCCCCGAAAGGGCCATGAACACTGAAGCTTTCTTT. The whole variable domain, remainder taken from reference TRBV7-2 and TRBJ1-1, is GAGVSQSPSNKVTEKGKDVELRCDPISGHTALYWYRQSLGQGLEFLIYFQGNSAPDKSGLPSDRFSAERTGGSVSTLTIQRTQQEDSAVYLCASSPERAMNTEAFFGQGTRLTVV.

This clone appeared a few times. The chain recombines TRBV4-3 with TRBJ1-6; 8 nucleotides line up with TRBD1. The germline V gene encodes CDR1 LGHNA and CDR2 YSLEER. Losses at the gene ends were 4 bases for V and 9 bases for J; bases not matched to a gene: 5. This CDR3 has 14 amino acids. The CDR3 loop reads CASSPTGDGSPLHF. For the CDR3, the DNA is TGCGCCAGCAGCCCGACAGGGGATGGTTCACCCCTCCACTTT.

The chain carries TRBV12-5 and TRBJ2-7; 11 bases are a match to TRBD1. Trimming removed 2 bases from V and 5 bases from J; junction bases left unmatched: 8. Germline values: CDR1 LGHNT, CDR2 FRNRAP. The CDR3 length is 16 residues. The CDR3 DNA reads as TGTGCTAGTGGTTTGTGGACAGGGGGCCCATCCAACGAGCAGTACTTC. This translates into CASGLWTGGPSNEQYF.

CDR3 in DNA: TGTGCCAGTAGTATAAAACCCAGTATCCGGGACGGACGGAACCACGAGCAGTACTTC. It codes for CASSIKPSIRDGRNHEQYF. V and J are TRBV19 and TRBJ2-7, with D possibly being TRBD1 or TRBD2 (5 bases each). The CDR3 length is 19 residues. Looked up from germline, CDR1 is LNHDA and CDR2 is SQIVND (reference sequence). Trimming took off 2 bases at V and 5 bases at J, with 28 bases between the two ends.

V usage is TRBV14 and J usage is TRBJ2-1, with D possibly matching TRBD2 (6 bases). The CDR3 consists of 16 residues. Trimming stripped 3 bases from V and 6 bases from J, with 18 bases between. Germline V gives CDR1 SGHDN, CDR2 FVKESK. CDR3 loop: CASSHQDGGESNEQFF. The CDR3 DNA reads as TGTGCCAGCAGCCACCAAGACGGAGGGGAGTCCAATGAGCAGTTCTTC.

The CDR3 loop reads CASSQGAGRGAWYGYTF. The CDR3 bases are TGCGCCAGCAGCCAAGGTGCTGGACGGGGCGCTTGGTATGGCTACACCTTC. This chain connects TRBV4-3 to TRBJ1-2; possible D gene TRBD1, 5 bases. V dropped 1 base and J dropped 5 bases, with 20 bases sitting between them. Germline CDR1 and CDR2: LGHNA and YSLEER. The CDR3 totals 17 residues.

This rearrangement joins TRBV9 to TRBJ2-2, with a possible D match to TRBD2 (6 bases). The CDR3 totals 16 residues. Deletions cut 3 bases from V and 0 bases from J, with 12 bases between. Germline CDR1 is SGDLS and CDR2 is YYNGEE. The CDR3 loop is CASSDEEGPNTGELFF. The CDR3 DNA sequence: TGTGCCAGCAGCGACGAGGAGGGCCCGAACACCGGGGAGCTGTTTTTT.

This chain uses TRBV9 with TRBJ1-5; tentatively, D is TRBD1 (6 bases). This CDR3 is 13 amino acids long. The germline CDR1 and CDR2 sequences are SGDLS and YYNGEE. V was clipped by 4 bases and J by 7 bases, with 12 bases between them. CDR3 nucleotides: TGTGCCAGCAGCACAGGGCCGGGCCAGCCCCAGCATTTT. Its translation is CASSTGPGQPQHF. The entire variable domain, with the rest obtained from reference TRBV9 and TRBJ1-5, is as follows: DSGVTQTPKHLITATGQRVTLRCSPRSGDLSVYWYQQSLDQGLQFLIQYYNGEERAKGNILERFSAQQFPDLHSELNLSSLELGDSALYFCASSTGPGQPQHFGDGTRLSIL.

This clone was counted a single time. The chain carries TRBV7-9 and TRBJ2-1; the D gene is possibly TRBD1 (6 bases). V lost 10 bases and J 7 bases, leaving 20 bases between the germline ends. The CDR3 sequence is 14 residues long. Germline V gene lookup returns CDR1 SEHNR and CDR2 FQNEAQ (reference sequence). The CDR3 coding sequence is TGTGCCACTCAGGACAGTGGACCGTGGAATGAGCAGTTCTTC. Amino acid sequence: CATQDSGPWNEQFF.

The chain has TRBV19 and TRBJ2-7; D remains ambiguous. Per germline, CDR1 LNHDA and CDR2 SQIVND (reference sequence). This CDR3 is 13 amino acids long. Deletions cut 5 bases from V and 3 bases from J, with 11 bases between. The CDR3 reads CASSVQVNYEQYF. In nucleotides, the CDR3 is TGTGCCAGTAGTGTTCAGGTGAACTACGAGCAGTACTTC. The variable domain in full, completed from reference TRBV19 and TRBJ2-7, reads DGGITQSPKYLFRKEGQNVTLSCEQNLNHDAMYWYRQDPGQGLRLIYYSQIVNDFQKGDIAEGYSVSREKKESFPLTVTSAQKNPTAFYLCASSVQVNYEQYFGPGTRLTVT.

CDR3 DNA: TGTGCCAGCAGATGGGACACTGAAGCTTTCTTT. Its translation is CASRWDTEAFF. This chain joins TRBV6-6 and TRBJ1-1, with D unresolved. The length of the CDR3 is 11 residues. Germline V lookup: CDR1 MNHNY, CDR2 SVGAGI (reference sequence). V lost 6 bases and J 3 bases, leaving 5 bases between the germline ends.

This clone was picked up one time. The chain uses TRBV5-1 and TRBJ2-1, with 9 bases identical to TRBD2. The CDR3 has 15 residues. Per the germline V gene, CDR1 is SGHRS and CDR2 is YFSETQ. With 0 bases clipped from V and 8 bases from J, the junction kept 6 bases outside the gene matches. The CDR3 coding sequence is TGCGCCAGCAGCTTGGTAGCGGGGGAGAGCGATGAGCAGTTCTTC. Translation: CASSLVAGESDEQFF.

The chain is built from TRBV11-3 and TRBJ1-1, with no clear D. The CDR3 totals 13 residues. Germline values: CDR1 SGHNT, CDR2 YENEEA. The V end lost 5 bases, the J end lost 1 base, and 8 bases lay between the germline ends. The CDR3 nucleotides read TGTGCCAGCAGCCCGGGTCCGAACACTGAAGCTTTCTTT. This encodes CASSPGPNTEAFF.

This chain connects TRBV2 to TRBJ1-6, with D maybe TRBD1 (5 bases). The CDR3 spans 15 residues. The germline V gene has CDR1 SNHLY and CDR2 FYNNEI. Deletions cut 7 bases from V and 8 bases from J, with 18 bases between. For the CDR3, the DNA is TGTGCCAGCACCTCCGAGAGCAGGGTGTATTCACCCCTCCACTTT. Translating gives CASTSESRVYSPLHF.

The chain couples TRBV28 to TRBJ1-1; no definite D call. Germline CDR1 reads MDHEN; CDR2 reads SYDVKM. V was cut by 4 bases and J by 11 bases, with 11 bases left in between. CDR3 length: 11 amino acids. The CDR3 loop is CASSSGSGAFF. CDR3 coding DNA: TGTGCCAGCAGTTCCGGTTCCGGGGCTTTCTTT.

The chain has TRBV7-8 and TRBJ1-2, with D tentatively TRBD1 (5 bases). V gave up 6 bases and J gave up 1 base, with 24 bases separating them. CDR1 SGHVS and CDR2 FQNEAQ come from the germline V gene. The CDR3 runs to 18 residues. CDR3 in DNA: TGTGCCAGCAGTTATTTTCAAGGGGACCTAAATTATAACTATGGCTACACCTTC. It codes for CASSYFQGDLNYNYGYTF. Complete variable domain (other parts from reference TRBV7-8 and TRBJ1-2): GAGVSQSPRYKVAKRGQDVALRCDPISGHVSLFWYQQALGQGPEFLTYFQNEAQLDKSGLPSDRFFAERPEGSVSTLKIQRTQQEDSAVYLCASSYFQGDLNYNYGYTFGSGTRLTVV.

The J gene is TRBJ2-7, the V gene TRBV5-1, with D perhaps given as TRBD1 or TRBD2 (6 bases each). The CDR3 runs 15 residues. Per germline, CDR1 SGHRS and CDR2 YFSETQ. V lost 4 bases and J lost 2, with 16 bases in between. As DNA, the CDR3 is TGCGCCAGCAGCGGGGGGCAGGCGAGCCCCTACGAGCAGTACTTC. Translating it yields CASSGGQASPYEQYF.

The chain links TRBV7-2 to TRBJ1-5; 7 bases are shared with TRBD1. V trimming: 3 bases; J trimming: 3 bases; junction bases outside the gene matches: 2. Germline V gene data show CDR1 as SGHTA and CDR2 as FQGNSA. This CDR3 has 14 residues. The chain's CDR3 is CASSLGQINQPQHF. CDR3 sequence (DNA): TGTGCCAGCAGCTTGGGACAGATCAATCAGCCCCAGCATTTT.

This clone was detected a few times. The chain recombines TRBV30 with TRBJ2-2; the D gene is possibly TRBD1 (6 bases). This CDR3 is 13 amino acids long. Deletions cut 7 bases from V and 6 bases from J, with 15 bases between. Germline CDR1 reads GTSNPN; CDR2 reads SVGIG (reference sequence). For the CDR3, the DNA is TGTGCCTACAGGGTAATCGGCGCCGGGGAGCTGTTTTTT. Translated: CAYRVIGAGELFF. The full variable domain, with the rest looked up from reference TRBV30 and TRBJ2-2, is SQTIHQWPATLVQPVGSPLSLECTVEGTSNPNLYWYRQAAGRGLQLLFYSVGIGQISSEVPQNLSASRPQDRQFILSSKKLLLSDSGFYLCAYRVIGAGELFFGEGSRLTVL.

The J gene is TRBJ2-1, the V gene TRBV11-2; maybe TRBD2 (6 bases). Germline V CDR1 and CDR2: SGHAT, FQNNGV. This CDR3 is 14 amino acids long. Deletions cut 7 bases from V and 8 bases from J, with 18 bases between. DNA of the CDR3: TGTGCCAGCACATCGGTCTGGAGGGGCTATGAGCAGTTCTTC. Residues: CASTSVWRGYEQFF.

The rearrangement joins TRBV25-1 to TRBJ2-5; D ambiguous. Germline CDR1 and CDR2: MGHDK and SYGVNS. This CDR3 is 15 amino acids long. With 4 bases removed from V and 5 bases from J, the gap between germline ends came to 17 bases. This CDR3 reads CASSGVSVGRETQYF. The CDR3 DNA follows: TGTGCCAGCAGTGGGGTCTCAGTGGGCCGGGAGACCCAGTACTTC.